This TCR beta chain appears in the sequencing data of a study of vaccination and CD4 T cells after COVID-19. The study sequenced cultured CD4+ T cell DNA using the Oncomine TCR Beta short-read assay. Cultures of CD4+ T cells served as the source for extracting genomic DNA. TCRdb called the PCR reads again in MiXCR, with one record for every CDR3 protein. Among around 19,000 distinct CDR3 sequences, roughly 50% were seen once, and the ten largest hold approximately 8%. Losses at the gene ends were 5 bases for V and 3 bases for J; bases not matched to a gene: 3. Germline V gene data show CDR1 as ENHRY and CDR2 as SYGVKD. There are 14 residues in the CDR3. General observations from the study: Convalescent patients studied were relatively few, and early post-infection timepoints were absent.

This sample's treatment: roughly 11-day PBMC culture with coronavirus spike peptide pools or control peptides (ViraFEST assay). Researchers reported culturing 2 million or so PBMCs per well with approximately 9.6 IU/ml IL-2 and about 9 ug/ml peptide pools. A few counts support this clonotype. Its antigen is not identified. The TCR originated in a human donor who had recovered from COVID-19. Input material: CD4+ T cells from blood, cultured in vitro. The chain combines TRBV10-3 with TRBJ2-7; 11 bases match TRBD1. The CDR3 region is CAISQGTGGYEQYF. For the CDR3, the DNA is TGTGCCATCAGTCAGGGGACAGGGGGCTACGAGCAGTACTTC.